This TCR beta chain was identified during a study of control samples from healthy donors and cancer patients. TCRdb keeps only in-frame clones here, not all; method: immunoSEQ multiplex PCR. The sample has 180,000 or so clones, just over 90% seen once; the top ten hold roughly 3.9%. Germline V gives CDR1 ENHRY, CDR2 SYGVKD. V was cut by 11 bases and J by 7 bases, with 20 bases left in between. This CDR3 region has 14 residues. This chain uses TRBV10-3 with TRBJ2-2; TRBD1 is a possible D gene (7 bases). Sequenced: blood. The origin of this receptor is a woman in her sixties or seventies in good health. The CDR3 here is CAAGGLWPIGELFF. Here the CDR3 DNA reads TGTGCCGCAGGGGGGCTCTGGCCAATCGGGGAGCTGTTTTTT.